Below, 12 T cell receptor beta chains from the same sample are listed, as sequenced in a study of human T cells and chemical hapten exposure. Time point described: patch test 2, 6 weeks after DPC sensitization. Treatment described: therapeutic diphenylcyclopropenone sensitization with weekly scalp DPC. TCRdb re-analysed the RACE reads in MiXCR, keeping a single row per CDR3 protein. The table includes around 99,000 distinct CDR3 sequences, roughly a tenth detected once. Specimen: whole blood, collected in connection with sensitization to the hapten diphenylcyclopropenone (DPC). Receptor source: a woman in her thirties or forties with alopecia areata. Some clones in this sample may be carry-over from other donors' samples.

A word on this clonotype: A much larger clone differs by one base, so this may be a read error. The V call is TRBV18, the J call TRBJ2-7; D might be TRBD1 or TRBD2, each matching 6 bases. From germline, CDR1 is KGHSH and CDR2 LQKENI. V lost 7 bases and J 6 bases, leaving 10 bases between the germline ends. The CDR3 totals 11 residues. CDR3 DNA sequence: TGTGCCAGCTGGACAGCGGGCGAGCAGTACTTC. Translated: CASWTAGEQYF. Combining the CDR3 with reference TRBV18 and TRBJ2-7 gives the whole variable domain NAGVMQNPRHLVRRRGQEARLRCSPMKGHSHVYWYRQLPEEGLKFMVYLQKENIIDESGMPKERFSAEFPKEGPSILRIQQVVRGDSAAYFCASWTAGEQYFGPGTRLTVT.

There are a few counts of this clonotype. The J gene is TRBJ2-7, the V gene TRBV18; 7 bases line up with TRBD1. V lost 2 bases, J lost 1 base, and 8 bases stayed unmatched. The CDR3 extends over 16 amino acids. CDR1 is KGHSH, CDR2 LQKENI, per germline. CDR3 in DNA: TGTGCCAGCTCACCAAGGGTGAGACAGGGATCCTACGAGCAGTACTTC. Its translation is CASSPRVRQGSYEQYF.

This clonotype has just a few counts. The J gene is TRBJ2-3, the V gene TRBV7-9; TRBD2 agrees at 7 bases. This CDR3 spans 15 amino acids. V shed 7 bases and J 3 bases; nucleotides not matched to a gene: 10. Germline values: CDR1 SEHNR, CDR2 FQNEAQ (reference sequence). This chain's CDR3 is CASTPRGDGTDTQYF. CDR3 sequence (DNA): TGTGCCAGCACGCCCCGGGGGGATGGGACAGATACGCAGTATTTT.

The table lists this clonotype with a few counts. The gene calls are TRBV7-6 and TRBJ1-6; the D is unclear. Between the trimmed V and J ends, which lost 6 bases and 8 bases, there was a span of 17 bases. Germline CDR1 SGHVS, CDR2 FNYEAQ. The CDR3 is made up of 15 amino acids. Here the CDR3 DNA reads TGTGCCAGCAGAGGGAGGTTGGAGGTTGATTCACCCCTCCACTTT. Its translation is CASRGRLEVDSPLHF.

This clonotype was counted at least ten times. The chain has TRBV29-1 and TRBJ1-2; D not certain. CDR1 and CDR2 from the germline V gene are SQVTM and ANQGSEA. This CDR3 is built from 11 residues. Trimming stripped 3 bases from V and 8 bases from J, with 10 bases between. CDR3 amino acids: CSVDLAGGYTF. CDR3 bases: TGCAGCGTTGATCTCGCGGGAGGCTACACCTTC.

The rearrangement joins TRBV7-2 to TRBJ1-2; D remains unclear. Trimming left V 6 bases short and J 6 bases short, with 11 bases between. The germline V gene has CDR1 SGHTA and CDR2 FQGNSA. The CDR3 consists of 12 residues. CDR3 amino acids: CASRPEGHGYTF. The CDR3 bases are TGTGCCAGCAGGCCGGAGGGTCATGGCTACACCTTC.

A few counts support this clonotype. The chain couples TRBV12-3 or TRBV12-4 to TRBJ1-5; D might be TRBD1 (5 bases). V was clipped by 5 bases and J by 5 bases, with 10 bases between them. The CDR3 totals 13 residues. CDR3 bases: TGTGCCAGCAGTCTCCGGGGCTATCAGCCCCAGCATTTT. Its protein product is CASSLRGYQPQHF.

V gene TRBV9 combines with J gene TRBJ2-1, with TRBD1 matching 7 bases. V shed 0 bases, J shed 8 bases, and the junction held 5 bases outside the gene matches. CDR3 length: 14 amino acids. Germline assignment: CDR1 SGDLS and CDR2 YYNGEE. CDR3 coding DNA: TGTGCCAGCAGCGTAGAGGGGGCGAATTATGAGCAGTTCTTC. It specifies CASSVEGANYEQFF.

This clonotype was seen a handful of times. The chain carries TRBV19 and TRBJ2-2; 7 bases align to TRBD1. This CDR3 has 15 residues. From germline, CDR1 is LNHDA and CDR2 SQIVND (reference sequence). J lost 1 base, V lost 7 bases, and 6 bases had no gene match. The CDR3 nucleotides are TGTGCCAGTATAACAGGGGCCCTGAACACCGGGGAGCTGTTTTTT. Translated, it gives CASITGALNTGELFF.

This clonotype was found many times. V is TRBV11-2 and J is TRBJ2-2; 10 nucleotides line up with TRBD1. The length of the CDR3 is 15 residues. The V segment lost 4 bases and the J segment 7 bases; nucleotides outside the gene matches: 6. CDR1 is SGHAT and CDR2 is FQNNGV in the germline V gene. CDR3 sequence reads: CASSSGQGRDGELFF. The CDR3 bases are TGTGCCAGCAGCTCGGGACAGGGGAGGGACGGGGAGCTGTTTTTT.

This chain links TRBV5-1 with TRBJ2-5, with 7 bases fitting TRBD1. V shed 4 bases, J shed 0 bases, and the junction held 3 bases outside the gene matches. Germline CDR1 and CDR2: SGHRS and YFSETQ. The CDR3 contains 14 residues. CDR3 sequence: CASSARGHQETQYF. CDR3 nucleotide sequence: TGCGCCAGCAGCGCGAGGGGGCACCAAGAGACCCAGTACTTC.

Turning to this clonotype: This CDR3 is missing its conserved last phenylalanine or tryptophan, likely due to a read error. The rearrangement joins TRBV7-6 to TRBJ2-3; TRBD2 might be the D (5 bases). V lost 4 bases and J lost 2, with 13 bases in between. The CDR3 runs 15 residues. Germline V gives CDR1 SGHVS, CDR2 FNYEAQ. DNA for the CDR3: TGTGCCAGCAGCTCGCTAGCCTCACCCACAGATACGCAGTATCTT. Translation: CASSSLASPTDTQYL.